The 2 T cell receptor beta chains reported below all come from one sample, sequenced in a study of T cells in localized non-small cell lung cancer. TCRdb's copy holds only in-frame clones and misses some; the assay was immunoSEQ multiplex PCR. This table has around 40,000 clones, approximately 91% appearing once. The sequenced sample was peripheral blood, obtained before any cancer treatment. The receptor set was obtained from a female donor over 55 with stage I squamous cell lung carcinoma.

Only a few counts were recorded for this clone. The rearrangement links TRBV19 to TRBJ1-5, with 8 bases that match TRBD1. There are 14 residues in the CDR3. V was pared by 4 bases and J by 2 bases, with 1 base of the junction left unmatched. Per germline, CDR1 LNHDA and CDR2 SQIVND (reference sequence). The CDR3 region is CASSTDRGNQPQHF. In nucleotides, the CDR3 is TGTGCCAGTAGTACGGACAGGGGCAATCAGCCCCAGCATTTT.

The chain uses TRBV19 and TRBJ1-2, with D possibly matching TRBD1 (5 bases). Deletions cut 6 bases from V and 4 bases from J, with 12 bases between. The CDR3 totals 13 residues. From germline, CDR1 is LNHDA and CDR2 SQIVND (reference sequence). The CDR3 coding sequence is TGTGCCAGTAGAGGTGCAGGGTCCTATGGCTACACCTTC. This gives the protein CASRGAGSYGYTF. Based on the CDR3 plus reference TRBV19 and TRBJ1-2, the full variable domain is DGGITQSPKYLFRKEGQNVTLSCEQNLNHDAMYWYRQDPGQGLRLIYYSQIVNDFQKGDIAEGYSVSREKKESFPLTVTSAQKNPTAFYLCASRGAGSYGYTFGSGTRLTVV.